This TCR beta chain was captured in a study of CD8 T cells in Susac syndrome. Overall study findings and caveats: There was no clonal expansion in the CD4+ T cell repertoires of Susac syndrome.

Worth noting for this clonotype: Its antigen is unknown.

RNA totalling about 0.45 to 1 ug underwent reverse transcription with random hexamers. A single record per CDR3 protein comes from TCRdb applying MiXCR to the immunoSEQ multiplex PCR reads. The table lists 150,000 or so distinct CDR3 sequences, 90% to 96% of them singletons. V lost 5 bases to trimming and J lost 9 bases; unmatched junction nucleotides: 10. Germline CDR1 is SGHDN and CDR2 is FVKESK. The CDR3 has 14 amino acids. The chain has TRBV14 and TRBJ2-1; 7 bases agree with TRBD2. The sample taken for sequencing was CD4+ T cells from PBMCs. The source is a human donor with Susac syndrome. CDR3 protein: CASSRTSRRSEQFF. Here the CDR3 DNA reads TGTGCCAGCAGCAGGACTAGTAGACGGAGTGAGCAGTTCTTC.